This T cell receptor beta chain was sequenced for a study of graft-versus-host responses after intestinal transplantation. Study-wide context: Tacrolimus plus steroids were given to all recipients for roughly 3 years, preceded by anti-thymocyte globulin induction. The study's findings and limits: Across patients carrying graft-donor T cell macrochimerism, allografts held high graft-versus-host to host-versus-graft clonal ratios. With peak circulating GvH clone levels came an association with early post-transplant HvG declines. Present in recipient marrow, GvH clones included some that appeared first in ileum or blood.

The length of the CDR3 is 12 residues. Germline-derived CDR1 and CDR2 are SGHAT and FQNNGV. Trimming removed 6 bases from V and 3 bases from J; junction bases left unmatched: 1. Clones were read by immunoSEQ multiplex PCR, and TCRdb kept only the in-frame ones, dropping some. Among under 100,000 clones, roughly 90% were seen once, and the ten largest hold roughly 0.43%. Turning to this clone: The antigen is undetermined.

This sequence was found in a human donor who was the organ donor for an intestinal transplant. Specimen: unstimulated CD8+ T cells sorted from spleen or lymph node cells, collected before transplant. The J gene is TRBJ2-7, the V gene TRBV11-2; TRBD1 matches at 8 bases. CDR3 loop: CASRDRVYEQYF. CDR3 bases: TGTGCCAGCAGGGACAGGGTCTACGAGCAGTACTTC.